The next 22 T cell receptor beta chains were all read from a single sample in a study of T cell changes during pregnancy in multiple sclerosis. Sequenced by immunoSEQ multiplex PCR; TCRdb stores in-frame clones only, minus some. The data hold about 70,000 clones, with about 95% observed a single time. The sample in question was peripheral blood, obtained in the third trimester of pregnancy. The receptors shown here come from a female donor with multiple sclerosis, enrolled in a pregnancy study.

J is TRBJ1-2 and V is TRBV5-1; D is perhaps TRBD1 (5 bases). The length of the CDR3 is 13 residues. Germline CDR1 and CDR2: SGHRS and YFSETQ. The germline V and J ends were trimmed by 4 bases and 5 bases, with 12 bases remaining between them. CDR3 nucleotide sequence: TGCGCCAGCAGCCCGGACAATGTTTATGGCTACACCTTC. As protein: CASSPDNVYGYTF.

The chain has TRBV5-1 and TRBJ2-4; TRBD2 agrees at 9 bases. Losses at the gene ends were 0 bases for V and 0 bases for J; bases not matched to a gene: 10. CDR1 SGHRS and CDR2 YFSETQ come from the germline V gene. The CDR3 extends over 19 amino acids. CDR3 region: CASSLDPAGGRLAKNIQYF. The CDR3 region has the DNA TGCGCCAGCAGCTTGGATCCAGCGGGGGGTCGTTTAGCCAAAAACATTCAGTACTTC. Filled out from reference TRBV5-1 and TRBJ2-4, the complete variable domain reads KAGVTQTPRYLIKTRGQQVTLSCSPISGHRSVSWYQQTPGQGLQFLFEYFSETQRNKGNFPGRFSGRQFSNSRSEMNVSTLELGDSALYLCASSLDPAGGRLAKNIQYFGAGTRLSVL.

In nucleotides, the CDR3 is TGTGCCAGCTTCTCCAAGGCCAGGGGGAAAGACGAGCAGTACTTC. This sequence encodes CASFSKARGKDEQYF. This chain connects TRBV11-2 to TRBJ2-7, with 7 bases that match TRBD1. The V gene end was trimmed by 8 bases and the J gene end by 5 bases; junction bases not matched to a gene: 15. Looked up from germline, CDR1 is SGHAT and CDR2 is FQNNGV. This CDR3 has 15 amino acids.

This clone showed up just a few times. This sequence joins TRBV5-1 and TRBJ2-2; a possible D gene is TRBD1 (5 bases). V lost 4 bases to trimming and J lost 2 bases, with 12 bases between them. This CDR3 region has 15 residues. The germline CDR1 and CDR2 sequences are SGHRS and YFSETQ. The CDR3 DNA reads as TGCGCCAGCAGCGGGTCAACAGGCAACACCGGGGAGCTGTTTTTT. This gives the protein CASSGSTGNTGELFF.

The V and J genes are TRBV6-5 and TRBJ1-5, with 9 bases matching TRBD1. Germline assignment: CDR1 MNHEY and CDR2 SVGAGI. With 5 bases clipped from V and 1 base from J, the junction kept 3 bases outside the gene matches. The CDR3 covers 15 residues. The CDR3 DNA reads TGTGCCAGCAGTCTCGGACAGGGGAGCAATCAGCCCCAGCATTTT. The encoded protein is CASSLGQGSNQPQHF.

The chain has TRBV27 and TRBJ2-1, with 11 positions matching TRBD2. V was pared by 6 bases and J by 0 bases, with 10 bases of the junction left unmatched. CDR3 length equals 18 residues. Per germline, CDR1 MNHEY and CDR2 SMNVEV (reference sequence). CDR3 in DNA: TGTGCCAGCAGCCACCTAGCGGGGGGTACAAGCTCCTACAATGAGCAGTTCTTC. Amino acid sequence: CASSHLAGGTSSYNEQFF.

The rearrangement joins TRBV2 to TRBJ1-6; TRBD1 aligns across 10 bases. The J segment lost 7 bases and the V segment lost 9 bases, leaving 9 bases of the junction unmatched. The CDR3 extends over 15 amino acids. CDR1 and CDR2 (germline): SNHLY, FYNNEI. The CDR3 DNA is TGTGCCAGTAGCGTGGGACAGGGGACCAATTCACCCCTCCACTTT. Its translation is CASSVGQGTNSPLHF.

The chain recombines TRBV18 with TRBJ1-6; a possible D gene is TRBD1 (6 bases). Trimming removed 2 bases at V and 8 bases at J, with 13 bases between. Germline CDR1 reads KGHSH; CDR2 reads LQKENI. This CDR3 has 15 residues. For the CDR3, the DNA is TGTGCCAGCTCACCAAAGGCGGGGGGCGATTCACCCCTCCACTTT. The encoded protein is CASSPKAGGDSPLHF.

The rearrangement links TRBV7-8 to TRBJ2-1, with unresolved D. Trimming left V 5 bases short and J 9 bases short, with 11 bases between. Germline lookup yields CDR1 SGHVS and CDR2 FQNEAQ. This CDR3 region has 12 residues. The CDR3 nucleotides are TGTGCCAGCAGCACAGTCGGCCGTGAGCAGTTCTTC. Protein sequence: CASSTVGREQFF.

The J gene is TRBJ1-5, the V gene TRBV2; no reliable D call. Deletions cut 8 bases from V and 0 bases from J, with 11 bases between. Germline assignment: CDR1 SNHLY and CDR2 FYNNEI. The CDR3 is 14 residues long. The CDR3 reads CASGPGYSNQPQHF. The CDR3 DNA is TGTGCCAGCGGGCCGGGATATAGCAATCAGCCCCAGCATTTT.

The chain is built from TRBV7-7 and TRBJ2-3; 7 bases are shared with TRBD1. Per germline, CDR1 SSHAT and CDR2 FNYEAQ (reference sequence). The CDR3 contains 13 residues. With 5 bases clipped from V and 7 bases from J, the junction kept 6 bases outside the gene matches. DNA of the CDR3: TGTGCCAGCAGCGAACGACAGGGATATACGCAGTATTTT. The encoded protein is CASSERQGYTQYF.

The chain has TRBV30 and TRBJ1-5; a possible D gene is TRBD1 (6 bases). This CDR3 has 15 amino acids. V was shortened by 4 bases and J by 4 bases, with 17 bases between the two germline ends. Germline CDR1 and CDR2: GTSNPN and SVGIG (reference sequence). The CDR3 coding sequence is TGTGCCTGGACATCCGGGACATCTATTAATCAGCCCCAGCATTTT. Amino acid sequence: CAWTSGTSINQPQHF.

The chain employs TRBV18 and TRBJ2-7; 13 nucleotides agree with TRBD2. The germline CDR1 and CDR2 sequences are KGHSH and LQKENI. CDR3 length equals 17 residues. The J segment lost 2 bases and the V segment lost 3 bases, leaving 7 bases of the junction unmatched. The chain's CDR3 is CASSPRGLAGLPYEQYF. CDR3 nucleotide sequence: TGTGCCAGCTCACCCAGGGGACTAGCGGGGTTGCCCTACGAGCAGTACTTC.

This chain joins TRBV5-6 and TRBJ1-5; weak D call: TRBD1 (5 bases). Germline CDR1 is SGHDT and CDR2 is YYEEEE. This CDR3 is built from 14 residues. The V end was cut by 5 bases, the J end by 3 bases, with 12 bases between. For the CDR3, the DNA is TGTGCCAGCAGTGTGGGGCCCGCCAATCAGCCCCAGCATTTT. Translated: CASSVGPANQPQHF. Filled out from reference TRBV5-6 and TRBJ1-5, the complete variable domain reads DAGVTQSPTHLIKTRGQQVTLRCSPKSGHDTVSWYQQALGQGPQFIFQYYEEEERQRGNFPDRFSGHQFPNYSSELNVNALLLGDSALYLCASSVGPANQPQHFGDGTRLSIL.

This chain links TRBV5-6 with TRBJ2-7, with a possible D match to TRBD1 (5 bases). CDR1 is SGHDT, CDR2 YYEEEE, per germline. There are 14 residues in the CDR3. The V end was cut by 3 bases, the J end by 5 bases, with 15 bases between. CDR3 loop: CASSWWGLLNEQYF. The CDR3 nucleotides read TGTGCCAGCAGCTGGTGGGGCCTCCTTAACGAGCAGTACTTC.

DNA of the CDR3: TGTGCCAGCTCACCATTCGAGGGAAGCTCCTACAATGAGCAGTTCTTC. Protein sequence: CASSPFEGSSYNEQFF. The chain is built from TRBV18 and TRBJ2-1; a possible D gene is TRBD2 (5 bases). Germline V gives CDR1 KGHSH, CDR2 LQKENI. The V and J ends lost 2 bases and 0 bases respectively, with 11 bases between them. This CDR3 contains 16 residues. The full variable domain, in which reference TRBV18 and TRBJ2-1 provide the parts outside the CDR3, is NAGVMQNPRHLVRRRGQEARLRCSPMKGHSHVYWYRQLPEEGLKFMVYLQKENIIDESGMPKERFSAEFPKEGPSILRIQQVVRGDSAAYFCASSPFEGSSYNEQFFGPGTRLTVL.

The rearrangement joins TRBV6-4 to TRBJ2-3; weak D call: TRBD2 (6 bases). This CDR3 contains 14 residues. Germline V gene lookup returns CDR1 MRHNA and CDR2 SNTAGT. V was cut by 5 bases and J by 6 bases, with 15 bases left in between. In DNA, the CDR3 is TGTGCCAGCAGTAGGGACTTAGATGGGGATACGCAGTATTTT. Protein: CASSRDLDGDTQYF.

The chain employs TRBV6-5 and TRBJ1-2; D unresolved. V lost 4 bases, J lost 6 bases, and 12 bases lay in between. CDR1 and CDR2 from the germline V gene are MNHEY and SVGAGI. The CDR3 contains 13 residues. CDR3 protein: CASSWEGINGYTF. The DNA of the CDR3 is TGTGCCAGCAGTTGGGAGGGAATCAATGGCTACACCTTC.

The chain uses TRBV19 and TRBJ1-1; D is ambiguous. Germline V gives CDR1 LNHDA, CDR2 SQIVND (reference sequence). The CDR3 totals 13 residues. Trimming took 5 bases from V and 0 from J, leaving 7 bases between them. CDR3 sequence: CASSPSMNTEAFF. CDR3 coding DNA: TGTGCCAGTAGTCCAAGCATGAACACTGAAGCTTTCTTT.

The chain couples TRBV2 to TRBJ1-1; a weak D match, TRBD1 (5 bases). Germline V CDR1 and CDR2: SNHLY, FYNNEI. This CDR3 has 13 amino acids. V was shortened by 5 bases and J by 1 base, with 8 bases between the two germline ends. The CDR3 loop is CASSLGGNTEAFF. The CDR3 bases are TGTGCCAGCAGTTTGGGGGGGAACACTGAAGCTTTCTTT.

The chain couples TRBV19 to TRBJ2-1, with TRBD1 matching over 7 bases. Germline lookup yields CDR1 LNHDA and CDR2 SQIVND (reference sequence). This CDR3 is built from 16 residues. The V and J ends lost 10 bases and 3 bases, in that order; junction bases with no gene match: 15. This chain's CDR3 is CATRTHRTGNYNEQFF. The CDR3 DNA is TGTGCCACGCGTACACATAGGACAGGAAACTACAATGAGCAGTTCTTC. Drawing the rest from reference TRBV19 and TRBJ2-1, the complete variable domain is DGGITQSPKYLFRKEGQNVTLSCEQNLNHDAMYWYRQDPGQGLRLIYYSQIVNDFQKGDIAEGYSVSREKKESFPLTVTSAQKNPTAFYLCATRTHRTGNYNEQFFGPGTRLTVL.

This clone came up once. V gene TRBV7-2 combines with J gene TRBJ2-5; D is perhaps TRBD2 (7 bases). Germline CDR1 and CDR2: SGHTA and FQGNSA. This CDR3 region has 15 residues. V dropped 1 base and J dropped 5 bases, with 14 bases sitting between them. The CDR3 is CASSLGEGGKETQYF. The CDR3 nucleotides read TGTGCCAGCAGCTTAGGGGAGGGGGGCAAGGAGACCCAGTACTTC. The variable domain in full, completed from reference TRBV7-2 and TRBJ2-5, reads GAGVSQSPSNKVTEKGKDVELRCDPISGHTALYWYRQSLGQGLEFLIYFQGNSAPDKSGLPSDRFSAERTGGSVSTLTIQRTQQEDSAVYLCASSLGEGGKETQYFGPGTRLLVL.